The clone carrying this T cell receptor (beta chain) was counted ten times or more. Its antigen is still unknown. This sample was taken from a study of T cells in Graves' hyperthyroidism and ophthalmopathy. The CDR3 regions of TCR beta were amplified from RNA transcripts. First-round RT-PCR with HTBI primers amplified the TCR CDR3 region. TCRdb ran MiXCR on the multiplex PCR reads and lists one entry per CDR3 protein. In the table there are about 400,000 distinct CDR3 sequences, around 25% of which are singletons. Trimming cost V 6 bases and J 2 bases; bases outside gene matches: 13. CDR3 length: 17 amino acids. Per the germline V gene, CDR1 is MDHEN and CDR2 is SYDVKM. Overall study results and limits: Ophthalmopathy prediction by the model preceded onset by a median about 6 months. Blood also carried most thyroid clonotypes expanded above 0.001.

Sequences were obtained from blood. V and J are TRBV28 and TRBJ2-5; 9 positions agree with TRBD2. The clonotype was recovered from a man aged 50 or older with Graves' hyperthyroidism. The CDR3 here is CASSRRAAGGLQETQYF. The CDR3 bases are TGTGCCAGCAGCCGTCGGGCAGCGGGAGGTCTTCAAGAGACCCAGTACTTC.